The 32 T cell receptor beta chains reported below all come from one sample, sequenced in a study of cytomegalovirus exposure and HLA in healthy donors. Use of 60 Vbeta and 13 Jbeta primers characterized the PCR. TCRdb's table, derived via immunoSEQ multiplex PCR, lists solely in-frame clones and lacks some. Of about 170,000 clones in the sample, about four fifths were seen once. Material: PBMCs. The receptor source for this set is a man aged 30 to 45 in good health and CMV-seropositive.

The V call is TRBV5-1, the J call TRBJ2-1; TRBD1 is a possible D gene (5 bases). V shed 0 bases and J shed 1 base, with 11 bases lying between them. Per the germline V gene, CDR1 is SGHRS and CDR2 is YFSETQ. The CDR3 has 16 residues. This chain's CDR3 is CASSLDPGQSYNEQFF. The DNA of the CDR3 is TGCGCCAGCAGCTTGGATCCAGGGCAATCCTACAATGAGCAGTTCTTC.

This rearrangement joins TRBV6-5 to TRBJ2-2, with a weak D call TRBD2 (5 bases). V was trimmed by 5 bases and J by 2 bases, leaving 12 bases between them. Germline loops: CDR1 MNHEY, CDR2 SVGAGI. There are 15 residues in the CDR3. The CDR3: CASSPTTGNTGELFF. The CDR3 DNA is TGTGCCAGCAGTCCGACTACCGGAAACACCGGGGAGCTGTTTTTT.

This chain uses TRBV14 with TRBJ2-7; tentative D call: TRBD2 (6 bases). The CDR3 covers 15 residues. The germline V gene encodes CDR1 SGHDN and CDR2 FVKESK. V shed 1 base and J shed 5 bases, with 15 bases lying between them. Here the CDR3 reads CASSQVLGGTHEQYF. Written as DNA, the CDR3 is TGTGCCAGCAGCCAAGTCCTCGGGGGTACCCACGAGCAGTACTTC.

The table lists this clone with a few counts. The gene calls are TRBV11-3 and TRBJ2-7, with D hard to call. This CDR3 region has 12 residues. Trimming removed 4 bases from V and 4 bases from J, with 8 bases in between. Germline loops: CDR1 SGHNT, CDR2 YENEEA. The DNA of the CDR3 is TGTGCCAGCAGCTACCGCAGGTACGAGCAGTACTTC. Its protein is CASSYRRYEQYF. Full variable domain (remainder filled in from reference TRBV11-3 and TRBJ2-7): EAGVVQSPRYKIIEKKQPVAFWCNPISGHNTLYWYLQNLGQGPELLIRYENEEAVDDSQLPKDRFSAERLKGVDSTLKIQPAELGDSAVYLCASSYRRYEQYFGPGTRLTVT.

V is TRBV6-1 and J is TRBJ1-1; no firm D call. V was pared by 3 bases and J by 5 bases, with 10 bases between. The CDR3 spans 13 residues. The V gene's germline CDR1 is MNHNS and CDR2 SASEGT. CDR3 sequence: CASSDQLRTEAFF. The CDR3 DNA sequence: TGTGCCAGCAGTGACCAGCTGAGGACTGAAGCTTTCTTT.

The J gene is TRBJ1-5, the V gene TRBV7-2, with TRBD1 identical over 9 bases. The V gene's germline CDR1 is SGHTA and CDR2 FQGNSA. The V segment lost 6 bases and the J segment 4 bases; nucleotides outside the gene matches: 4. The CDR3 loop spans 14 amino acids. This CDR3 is CASSIDRGNQPQHF. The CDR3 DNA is TGTGCCAGCAGTATCGACAGGGGGAATCAGCCCCAGCATTTT.

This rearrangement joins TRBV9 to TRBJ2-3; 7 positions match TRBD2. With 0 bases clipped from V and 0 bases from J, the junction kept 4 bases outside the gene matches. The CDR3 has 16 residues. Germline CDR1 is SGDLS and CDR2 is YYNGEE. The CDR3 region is CASSVDLAGSTDTQYF. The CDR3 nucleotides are TGTGCCAGCAGCGTAGATTTAGCGGGCAGCACAGATACGCAGTATTTT. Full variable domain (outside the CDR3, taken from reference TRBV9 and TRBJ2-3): DSGVTQTPKHLITATGQRVTLRCSPRSGDLSVYWYQQSLDQGLQFLIQYYNGEERAKGNILERFSAQQFPDLHSELNLSSLELGDSALYFCASSVDLAGSTDTQYFGPGTRLTVL.

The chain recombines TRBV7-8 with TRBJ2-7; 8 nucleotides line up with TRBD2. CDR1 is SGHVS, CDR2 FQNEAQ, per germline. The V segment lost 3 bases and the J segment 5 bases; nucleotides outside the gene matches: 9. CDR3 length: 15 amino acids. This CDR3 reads CASSFRSGSSHEQYF. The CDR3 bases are TGTGCCAGCAGCTTTCGCAGCGGGAGTTCCCACGAGCAGTACTTC. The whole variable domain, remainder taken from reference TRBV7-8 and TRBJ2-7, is GAGVSQSPRYKVAKRGQDVALRCDPISGHVSLFWYQQALGQGPEFLTYFQNEAQLDKSGLPSDRFFAERPEGSVSTLKIQRTQQEDSAVYLCASSFRSGSSHEQYFGPGTRLTVT.

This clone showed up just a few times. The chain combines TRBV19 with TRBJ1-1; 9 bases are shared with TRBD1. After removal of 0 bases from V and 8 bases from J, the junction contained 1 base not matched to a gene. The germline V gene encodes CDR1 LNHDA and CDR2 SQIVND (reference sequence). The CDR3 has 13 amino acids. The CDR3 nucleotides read TGTGCCAGTAGTATAGATGGACAGGGGGAAGCTTTCTTT. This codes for CASSIDGQGEAFF.

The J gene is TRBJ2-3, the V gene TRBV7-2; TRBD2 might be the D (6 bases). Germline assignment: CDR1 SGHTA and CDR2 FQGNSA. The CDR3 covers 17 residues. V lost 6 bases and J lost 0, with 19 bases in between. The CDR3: CASRKAGLKWSTDTQYF. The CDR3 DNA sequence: TGTGCCAGCAGGAAAGCGGGTCTCAAATGGAGCACAGATACGCAGTATTTT.

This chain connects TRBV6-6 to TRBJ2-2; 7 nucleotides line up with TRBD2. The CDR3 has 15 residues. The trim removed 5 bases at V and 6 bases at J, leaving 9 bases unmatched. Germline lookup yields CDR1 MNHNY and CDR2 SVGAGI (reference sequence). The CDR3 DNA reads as TGTGCCAGCAGTCCCCCCGGCGGGAGCGCCGGGGAGCTGTTTTTT. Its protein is CASSPPGGSAGELFF.

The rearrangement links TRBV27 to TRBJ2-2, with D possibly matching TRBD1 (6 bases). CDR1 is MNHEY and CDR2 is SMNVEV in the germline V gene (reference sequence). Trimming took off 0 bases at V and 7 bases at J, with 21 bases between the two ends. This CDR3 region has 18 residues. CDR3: CASSLSLPTGRVGGELFF. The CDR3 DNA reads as TGTGCCAGCAGTTTATCCCTCCCAACAGGGAGAGTAGGCGGGGAGCTGTTTTTT.

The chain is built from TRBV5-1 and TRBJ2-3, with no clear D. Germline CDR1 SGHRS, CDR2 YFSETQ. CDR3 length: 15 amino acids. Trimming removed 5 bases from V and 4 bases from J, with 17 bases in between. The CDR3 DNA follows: TGCGCCAGCAGTTTTACCCGGAATGGAGCAGATACGCAGTATTTT. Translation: CASSFTRNGADTQYF.

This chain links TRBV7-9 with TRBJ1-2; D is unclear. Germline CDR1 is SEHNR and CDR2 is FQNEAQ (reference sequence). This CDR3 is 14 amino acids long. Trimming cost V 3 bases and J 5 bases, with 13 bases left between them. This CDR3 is CASSFSGLPYGYTF. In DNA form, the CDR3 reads TGTGCCAGCAGCTTTTCCGGACTTCCTTATGGCTACACCTTC.

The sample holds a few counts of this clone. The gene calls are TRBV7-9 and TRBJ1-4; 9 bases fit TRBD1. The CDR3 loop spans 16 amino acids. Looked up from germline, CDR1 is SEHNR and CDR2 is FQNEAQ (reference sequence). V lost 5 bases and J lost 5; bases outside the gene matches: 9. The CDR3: CASSKLDGQGNEKLFF. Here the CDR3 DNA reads TGTGCCAGCAGCAAATTGGACGGACAGGGGAATGAAAAACTGTTTTTT.

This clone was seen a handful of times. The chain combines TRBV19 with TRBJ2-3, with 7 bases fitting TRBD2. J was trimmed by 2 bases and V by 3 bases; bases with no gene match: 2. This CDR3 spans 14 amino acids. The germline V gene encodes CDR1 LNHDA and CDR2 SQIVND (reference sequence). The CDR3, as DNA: TGTGCCAGTAGTATCCAGCGGGACACAGATACGCAGTATTTT. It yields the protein CASSIQRDTDTQYF. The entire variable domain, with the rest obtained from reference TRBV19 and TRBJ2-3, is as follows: DGGITQSPKYLFRKEGQNVTLSCEQNLNHDAMYWYRQDPGQGLRLIYYSQIVNDFQKGDIAEGYSVSREKKESFPLTVTSAQKNPTAFYLCASSIQRDTDTQYFGPGTRLTVL.

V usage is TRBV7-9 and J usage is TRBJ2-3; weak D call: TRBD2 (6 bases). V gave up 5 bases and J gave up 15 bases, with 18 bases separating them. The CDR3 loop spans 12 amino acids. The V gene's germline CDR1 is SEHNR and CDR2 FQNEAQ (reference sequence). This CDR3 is CASSRATSWGYF. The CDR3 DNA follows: TGTGCCAGCAGCCGGGCCACTAGCTGGGGTTATTTT.

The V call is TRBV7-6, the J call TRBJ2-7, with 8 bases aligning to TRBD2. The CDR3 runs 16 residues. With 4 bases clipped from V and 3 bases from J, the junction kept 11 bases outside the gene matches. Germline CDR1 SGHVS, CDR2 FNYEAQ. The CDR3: CASSSVAAGGYYEQYF. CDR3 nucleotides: TGTGCCAGCAGCTCGGTGGCGGCGGGGGGTTACTACGAGCAGTACTTC.

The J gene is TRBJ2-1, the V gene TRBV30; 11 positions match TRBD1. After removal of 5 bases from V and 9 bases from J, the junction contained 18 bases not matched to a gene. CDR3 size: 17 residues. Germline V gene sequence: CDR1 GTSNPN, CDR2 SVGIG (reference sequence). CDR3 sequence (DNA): TGTGCCTGGCATCTAGGCCCGGGACAGGGGGGTTTCAGTGAGCAGTTCTTC. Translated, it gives CAWHLGPGQGGFSEQFF. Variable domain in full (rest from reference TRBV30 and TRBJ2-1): SQTIHQWPATLVQPVGSPLSLECTVEGTSNPNLYWYRQAAGRGLQLLFYSVGIGQISSEVPQNLSASRPQDRQFILSSKKLLLSDSGFYLCAWHLGPGQGGFSEQFFGPGTRLTVL.

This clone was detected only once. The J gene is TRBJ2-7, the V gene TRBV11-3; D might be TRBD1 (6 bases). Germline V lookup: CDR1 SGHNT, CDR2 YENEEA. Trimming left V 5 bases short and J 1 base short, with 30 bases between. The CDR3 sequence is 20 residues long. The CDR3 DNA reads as TGTGCCAGCAGCCCATGGTTCTTAGGACGACGACAGGTGGATTCCTACGAGCAGTACTTC. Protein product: CASSPWFLGRRQVDSYEQYF.

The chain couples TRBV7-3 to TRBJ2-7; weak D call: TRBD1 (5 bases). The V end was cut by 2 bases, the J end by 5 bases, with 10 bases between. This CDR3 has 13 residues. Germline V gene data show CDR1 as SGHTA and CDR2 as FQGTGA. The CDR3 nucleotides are TGTGCCAGCAGCTTATATCTGGACAACGAGCAGTACTTC. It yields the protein CASSLYLDNEQYF.

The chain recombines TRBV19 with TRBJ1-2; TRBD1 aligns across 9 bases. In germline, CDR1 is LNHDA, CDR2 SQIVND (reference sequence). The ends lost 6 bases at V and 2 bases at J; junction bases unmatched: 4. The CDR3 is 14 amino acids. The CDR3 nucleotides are TGTGCCAGTAGCAAACAGGGGGCGAACTATGGCTACACCTTC. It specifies CASSKQGANYGYTF.

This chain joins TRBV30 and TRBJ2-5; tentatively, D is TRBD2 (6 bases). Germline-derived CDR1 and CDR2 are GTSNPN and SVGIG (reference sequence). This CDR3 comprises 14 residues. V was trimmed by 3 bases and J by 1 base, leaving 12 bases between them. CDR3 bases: TGTGCCTGGAGCGAACTAGCATCCCAAGAGACCCAGTACTTC. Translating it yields CAWSELASQETQYF.

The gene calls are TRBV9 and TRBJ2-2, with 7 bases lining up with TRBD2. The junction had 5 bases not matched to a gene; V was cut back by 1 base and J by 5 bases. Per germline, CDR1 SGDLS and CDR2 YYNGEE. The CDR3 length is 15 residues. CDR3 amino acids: CASSVPREGTGELFF. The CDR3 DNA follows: TGTGCCAGCAGCGTACCCAGGGAGGGTACCGGGGAGCTGTTTTTT.

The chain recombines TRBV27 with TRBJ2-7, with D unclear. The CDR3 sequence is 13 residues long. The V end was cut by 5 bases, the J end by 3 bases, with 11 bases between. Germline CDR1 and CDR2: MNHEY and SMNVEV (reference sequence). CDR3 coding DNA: TGTGCCAGCAGTATCGGGTCGAGCTACGAGCAGTACTTC. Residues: CASSIGSSYEQYF.

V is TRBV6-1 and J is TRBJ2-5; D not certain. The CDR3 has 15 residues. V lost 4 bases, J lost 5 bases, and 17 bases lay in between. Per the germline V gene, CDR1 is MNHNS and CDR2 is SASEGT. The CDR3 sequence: CASSVGIKSGETQYF. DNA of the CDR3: TGTGCCAGCAGTGTGGGTATCAAATCCGGGGAGACCCAGTACTTC.

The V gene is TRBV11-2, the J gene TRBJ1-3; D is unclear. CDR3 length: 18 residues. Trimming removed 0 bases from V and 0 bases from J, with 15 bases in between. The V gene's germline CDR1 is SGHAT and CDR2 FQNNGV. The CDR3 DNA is TGTGCCAGCAGCTTAGACCATCCGGGAGAAGGCTCTGGAAACACCATATATTTT. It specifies CASSLDHPGEGSGNTIYF.

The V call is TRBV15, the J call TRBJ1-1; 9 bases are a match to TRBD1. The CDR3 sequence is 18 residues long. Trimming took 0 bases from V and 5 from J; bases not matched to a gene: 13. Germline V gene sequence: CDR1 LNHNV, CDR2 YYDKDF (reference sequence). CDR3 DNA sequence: TGTGCCACCAGCAGAGATCTTCACAGGGGGCGTATGGATACTGAAGCTTTCTTT. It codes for CATSRDLHRGRMDTEAFF.

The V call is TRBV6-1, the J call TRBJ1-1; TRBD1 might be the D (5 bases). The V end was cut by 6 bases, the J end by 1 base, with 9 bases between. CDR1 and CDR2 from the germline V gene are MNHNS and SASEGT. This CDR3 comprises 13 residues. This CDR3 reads CASRYTGNTEAFF. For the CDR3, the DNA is TGTGCCAGCAGATACACAGGGAACACTGAAGCTTTCTTT.

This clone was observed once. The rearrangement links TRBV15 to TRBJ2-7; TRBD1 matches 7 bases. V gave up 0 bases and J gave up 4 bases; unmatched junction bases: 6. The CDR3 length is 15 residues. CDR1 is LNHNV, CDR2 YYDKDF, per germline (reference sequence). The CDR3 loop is CATSREGQGVYEQYF. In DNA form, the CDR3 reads TGTGCCACCAGCAGAGAAGGTCAGGGGGTATACGAGCAGTACTTC. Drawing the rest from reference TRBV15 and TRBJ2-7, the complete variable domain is DAMVIQNPRYQVTQFGKPVTLSCSQTLNHNVMYWYQQKSSQAPKLLFHYYDKDFNNEADTPDNFQSRRPNTSFCFLDIRSPGLGDTAMYLCATSREGQGVYEQYFGPGTRLTVT.

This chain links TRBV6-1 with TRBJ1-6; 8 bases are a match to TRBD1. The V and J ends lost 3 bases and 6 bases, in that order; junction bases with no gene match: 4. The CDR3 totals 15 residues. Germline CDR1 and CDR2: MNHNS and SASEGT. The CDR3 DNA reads TGTGCCAGCAGTGAGCAGACAGGGGTTAATTCACCCCTCCACTTT. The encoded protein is CASSEQTGVNSPLHF.

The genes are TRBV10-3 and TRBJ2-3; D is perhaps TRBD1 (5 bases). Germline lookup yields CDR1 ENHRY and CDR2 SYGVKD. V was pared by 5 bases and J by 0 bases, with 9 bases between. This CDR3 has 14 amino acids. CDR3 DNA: TGTGCCATCAGTAATGGACAAAGCACAGATACGCAGTATTTT. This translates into CAISNGQSTDTQYF.